The following is a T cell receptor beta chain sequence with its context. The sample is drawn from a study of T cells in Graves' hyperthyroidism and ophthalmopathy. Using RNA transcripts as the source, TCR beta CDR3 regions were amplified. The HTBI primer set drove a first-round RT-PCR of the TCR CDR3. TCRdb re-analysed the multiplex PCR reads in MiXCR, keeping a single row per CDR3 protein. The sample includes nearly 600,000 distinct CDR3 sequences, approximately 15% seen only once; the top ten take about 5.8%. Pregnant or lactating patients were excluded, as were those with uncontrolled infection or other autoimmune disease. The diagnostic basis comprised clinical symptoms, serum thyroxine and TRAb, thyroid ultrasound and orbital computed tomography. At first hyperthyroidism diagnosis, before any ophthalmopathy symptoms, the blood sample was collected. The germline CDR1 and CDR2 sequences are MNHEY and SVGAGI. Germline trimming cut 2 bases from V and 4 bases from J; bases unmatched to any gene: 5. The CDR3 is 15 residues long.

Specimen: blood. The chain uses TRBV6-5 and TRBJ1-1; TRBD1 aligns across 9 bases. This clonotype was sampled from a woman aged 25 to 39 with Graves' hyperthyroidism that later progressed to Graves' ophthalmopathy. The DNA for the CDR3 is TGTGCCAGCAGTTACCCCGGGACAGGGATCACTGAAGCTTTCTTT. Its translation: CASSYPGTGITEAFF.